This T cell receptor beta chain was retrieved from a study of T-cell memory formation after mild COVID-19. Study-level background: Largely, the TCR clusters proved donor specific.

MiXCR, run by TCRdb on the 5' RACE reads, gives a single entry per CDR3 protein. The sample contains approximately 190,000 distinct CDR3 sequences, around 19% of which appear only once. This clonotype has more than one count but fewer than ten. The target antigen is unknown. Findings and limits, study-wide: Clones contracting over day 15 to 85 were CD4/CD8 balanced, with later expanders leaning CD4+.

The source material was PBMCs or a T cell subset sorted from them (not recorded which). This receptor was obtained from an adult woman who had mild COVID-19 (a few samples of this study predate the infection). Cell type and time point are not known.

The CDR3 region has the DNA TGTGCCAGTAGGGCCGGGGGCCCCACAGATACGCAGTATTTT. It specifies CASRAGGPTDTQYF. The chain recombines TRBV19 with TRBJ2-3; D is perhaps TRBD1 or TRBD2 (6 bases each). Deletions cut 6 bases from V and 2 bases from J, with 12 bases between. The CDR3 is 14 amino acids. CDR1 LNHDA and CDR2 SQIVND come from the germline V gene (reference sequence).